Listed below are T cell receptor beta chains from one sample, sequenced in a study of early T cells in non-severe SARS-CoV-2 infection. TCRdb used MiXCR to reprocess the 5' RACE reads, holding one entry per CDR3 protein. The sample has roughly 20,000 distinct CDR3 sequences; about 3.7% are singletons. The source material was whole blood. These receptors were taken from an adult who was a healthcare worker with PCR-confirmed SARS-CoV-2 infection or an uninfected control (not recorded which). The CDR3 runs from the conserved cysteine through the conserved F or W. A D gene is named only where the DNA matches it firmly. Clone size is given for some rows only: seen once, a few or many times, or a class if the clone is expanded.

CASSPPSGGADEQYF | TGTGCCAGCAGCCCTCCTAGCGGGGGGGCCGACGAGCAGTACTTC | TRBV3-1 | NA | TRBD2 | TRBJ2-7
CASSLQVGSYNEQFF | TGTGCCAGCAGCCTACAGGTTGGCTCCTACAATGAGCAGTTCTTC | TRBV7-2 | few | NA | TRBJ2-1
CASSPSTSGGANEQFF | TGCGCCAGCAGCCCTTCGACTAGCGGGGGGGCTAATGAGCAGTTCTTC | TRBV5-1 | few | TRBD2 | TRBJ2-1
CASSRDRNQPQHF | TGTGCCAGCAGCCGCGACAGGAATCAGCCCCAGCATTTT | TRBV5-8 | many | NA | TRBJ1-5
CASSHITGVSTEAFF | TGTGCCAGTAGCCATATCACAGGGGTTAGCACTGAAGCTTTCTTT | TRBV19 | many | TRBD1 | TRBJ1-1
CASSFEDREVEVSYEQYF | TGTGCCAGCAGCTTTGAAGACAGGGAGGTAGAGGTATCCTACGAGCAGTACTTC | TRBV7-4 | many | NA | TRBJ2-7
CSAGLAGGYEQYF | TGCAGTGCTGGATTAGCGGGAGGGTACGAGCAGTACTTC | TRBV20-1 | few | TRBD2 | TRBJ2-7
CASSFPGQPMNTEAFF | TGTGCCAGCAGTTTTCCGGGACAGCCAATGAACACTGAAGCTTTCTTT | TRBV6-6 | many | TRBD1 | TRBJ1-1
CASSHRDASNQPQHF | TGTGCCAGTAGTCACCGGGACGCTAGCAATCAGCCCCAGCATTTT | TRBV19 | NA | NA | TRBJ1-5
CSAPGTGELFF | TGCAGTGCCCCGGGGACCGGGGAGCTGTTTTTT | TRBV20-1 | few | NA | TRBJ2-2
CASSKAGEVEQFF | TGTGCCAGTAGTAAGGCAGGGGAGGTTGAGCAGTTCTTC | TRBV19 | many | NA | TRBJ2-1
CASSLAESIMGNEQFF | TGTGCCAGCAGCTTAGCGGAGAGTATTATGGGCAATGAGCAGTTCTTC | TRBV7-8 | many | NA | TRBJ2-1
CASSTGSYYEQYF | TGTGCCAGCAGCACCGGGTCCTACTACGAGCAGTACTTC | TRBV5-6 | many | NA | TRBJ2-7
CASSRDSRYNEQFF | TGTGCCAGCAGCCGGGACAGTCGATACAATGAGCAGTTCTTC | TRBV7-3 | many | TRBD1 | TRBJ2-1
CASSLSGSNTEAFF | TGTGCCAGCAGCTTATCGGGCAGTAACACTGAAGCTTTCTTT | TRBV7-3 | many | NA | TRBJ1-1
CASSGGGNQPQHF | TGTGCCAGCTCAGGGGGAGGCAATCAGCCCCAGCATTTT | TRBV7-3 | few | TRBD1 | TRBJ1-5
CASSLGGDSDTQYF | TGTGCCAGCAGCTTGGGGGGCGACTCAGATACGCAGTATTTT | TRBV11-2 | many | NA | TRBJ2-3
CSASGPGSQETQYF | TGCAGCGCCTCCGGTCCCGGGAGTCAAGAGACCCAGTACTTC | TRBV29-1 | many | NA | TRBJ2-5
CASSYSVEGENIQYF | TGTGCCAGCAGTTACTCGGTGGAAGGGGAAAACATTCAGTACTTC | TRBV6-2/TRBV6-3 | NA | NA | TRBJ2-4
CASSGGGSQETQYF | TGCGCCAGCAGTGGCGGCGGTTCCCAAGAGACCCAGTACTTC | TRBV10-1 | many | NA | TRBJ2-5
CASSFARFGRLNEKLFF | TGTGCCAGCAGTTTTGCCCGTTTTGGTCGGTTGAATGAAAAACTGTTTTTT | TRBV12-3/TRBV12-4 | many | NA | TRBJ1-4
CASSSIQGAVGDTQYF | TGTGCCAGCAGCTCCATACAGGGGGCCGTGGGAGATACGCAGTATTTT | TRBV5-6 | few | TRBD1 | TRBJ2-3
CASSPRGGWGYGYTF | TGTGCCAGCAGCCCACGTGGGGGTTGGGGCTATGGCTACACCTTC | TRBV13 | medium-sized | NA | TRBJ1-2
CASSERGTGANVLTF | TGCGCCAGCAGTGAGCGGGGTACCGGGGCCAACGTCCTGACTTTC | TRBV10-1 | medium-sized | NA | TRBJ2-6
CASTGLAGGDNEQFF | TGTGCCAGCACGGGACTAGCGGGAGGGGACAATGAGCAGTTCTTC | TRBV10-3 | many | TRBD2 | TRBJ2-1
CASSGWAGATNEKLFF | TGTGCCAGCTCGGGATGGGCAGGGGCAACTAATGAAAAACTGTTTTTT | TRBV25-1 | NA | NA | TRBJ1-4
CASTRDTGELFF | TGTGCCAGTACTAGAGACACCGGGGAGCTGTTTTTT | TRBV19 | many | NA | TRBJ2-2
CSARDAWTGQLVSGNTIYF | TGCAGTGCTAGAGATGCGTGGACAGGGCAATTGGTTTCTGGAAACACCATATATTTT | TRBV20-1 | many | TRBD1 | TRBJ1-3
CASSSPGLNEQYF | TGCGCCAGCAGCTCCCCAGGTCTGAACGAGCAGTACTTC | TRBV5-1 | many | NA | TRBJ2-7
CASSQTAGVTDTQYF | TGTGCCAGCAGCCAAACAGCGGGGGTCACAGATACGCAGTATTTT | TRBV7-6 | many | TRBD2 | TRBJ2-3
CASRRQGLETQYF | TGTGCCAGCAGAAGACAGGGCTTAGAGACCCAGTACTTC | TRBV2 | many | TRBD1 | TRBJ2-5
CASRRTSGTETQYF | TGTGCCAGCAGAAGGACTAGCGGGACGGAGACCCAGTACTTC | TRBV13 | NA | TRBD2 | TRBJ2-5
CSARTGGAETQYF | TGCAGCGCAAGGACAGGGGGCGCAGAGACCCAGTACTTC | TRBV29-1 | many | TRBD1 | TRBJ2-5
CSVGTGGGIYGYTF | TGCAGCGTAGGGACAGGGGGCGGAATCTATGGCTACACCTTC | TRBV29-1 | many | TRBD1 | TRBJ1-2
CASSPRTGGNEQFF | TGTGCCAGCAGCCCTCGGACAGGGGGCAATGAGCAGTTCTTC | TRBV4-2 | many | TRBD1 | TRBJ2-1
CASRNRDSFNEKLFF | TGTGCCAGCAGAAACCGGGACAGCTTTAATGAAAAACTGTTTTTT | TRBV3-1 | many | TRBD1 | TRBJ1-4
CASSFQGARETQYF | TGTGCCAGCAGCTTCCAGGGGGCTCGAGAGACCCAGTACTTC | TRBV7-2 | NA | TRBD1 | TRBJ2-5
CASSLDRSTPGDQETQYF | TGTGCCAGCAGCTTAGACCGGTCAACTCCGGGGGACCAAGAGACCCAGTACTTC | TRBV7-9 | many | NA | TRBJ2-5
CASTRTGAGQETQYF | TGTGCCAGCACCAGGACAGGGGCCGGGCAAGAGACCCAGTACTTC | TRBV11-2 | many | TRBD1 | TRBJ2-5
CASSPARDHYGYTF | TGTGCCAGCTCACCGGCGAGGGATCACTATGGCTACACCTTC | TRBV18 | many | NA | TRBJ1-2
CASSGLRNGEQYF | TGCGCCAGCAGTGGTTTAAGGAATGGCGAGCAGTACTTC | TRBV10-1 | medium-sized | NA | TRBJ2-7
CASSLTRGEQYF | TGTGCCAGCAGCTTGACCCGTGGGGAGCAGTACTTC | TRBV11-2 | NA | NA | TRBJ2-7
CASSSGGWAFF | TGTGCCAGCAGCTCAGGGGGCTGGGCTTTCTTT | TRBV6-2/TRBV6-3 | many | TRBD1 | TRBJ1-1
CASSPDRESYNEQFF | TGCGCCAGCAGCCCAGACAGGGAATCCTACAATGAGCAGTTCTTC | TRBV5-1 | few | TRBD1 | TRBJ2-1
CSATGTGGVQYF | TGCAGTGCGACTGGGACAGGGGGAGTGCAGTACTTC | TRBV20-1 | many | TRBD1 | TRBJ2-7
CASSLRTGLFF | TGTGCCAGCAGCTTAAGGACAGGGCTGTTTTTT | TRBV11-3 | many | TRBD1 | TRBJ2-2
CSARSLIRTSGYNEQFF | TGCAGTGCTAGATCCCTCATCCGGACTAGCGGCTACAATGAGCAGTTCTTC | TRBV20-1 | many | TRBD2 | TRBJ2-1
CASSHLSGGLAKNIQYF | TGTGCCAGCAGCCATCTGTCAGGGGGCTTAGCCAAAAACATTCAGTACTTC | TRBV3-1 | NA | TRBD1 | TRBJ2-4
CASSLSTGSTEAFF | TGTGCCAGCAGCTTATCAACAGGGAGCACTGAAGCTTTCTTT | TRBV7-3 | many | NA | TRBJ1-1
CAISESSGEAPSYEQYF | TGTGCCATCAGTGAGTCGTCTGGGGAGGCTCCCTCCTACGAGCAGTACTTC | TRBV10-3 | few | NA | TRBJ2-7
CASSPAGNSYEQYF | TGTGCCAGCAGTCCGGCGGGAAACTCCTACGAGCAGTACTTC | TRBV6-6 | medium-sized | NA | TRBJ2-7
CSAGRYPGSEQYF | TGCAGTGCTGGACGATACCCGGGGTCCGAGCAGTACTTC | TRBV20-1 | few | NA | TRBJ2-7
CASRPTVGLSSYNSPLHF | TGTGCCAGCAGGCCCACCGTTGGGCTGAGCTCCTATAATTCACCCCTCCACTTT | TRBV7-6 | many | NA | TRBJ1-6
CASSELRDFYGYTF | TGTGCCAGCAGTGAATTAAGGGACTTCTATGGCTACACCTTC | TRBV25-1 | many | NA | TRBJ1-2
CASSDSKGMSETQYF | TGCGCCAGCAGTGACAGTAAGGGGATGTCAGAGACCCAGTACTTC | TRBV10-2 | few | NA | TRBJ2-5